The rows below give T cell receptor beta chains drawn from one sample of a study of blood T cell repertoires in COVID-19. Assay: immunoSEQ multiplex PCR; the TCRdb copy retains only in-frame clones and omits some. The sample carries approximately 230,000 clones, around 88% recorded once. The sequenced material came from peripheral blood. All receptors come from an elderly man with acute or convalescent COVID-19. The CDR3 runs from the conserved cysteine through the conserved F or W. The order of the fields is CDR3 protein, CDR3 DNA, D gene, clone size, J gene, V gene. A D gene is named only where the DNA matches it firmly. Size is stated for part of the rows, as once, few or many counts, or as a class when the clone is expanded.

CDR3 protein: CASRLAGGPGTQYF
CDR3 DNA: TGTGCCAGTAGGCTAGCGGGAGGTCCGGGTACGCAGTATTTT
D gene: TRBD2
clone size: .
J gene: TRBJ2-3
V gene: TRBV19

CDR3 protein: CASSLGSDSSYNEQFF
CDR3 DNA: TGTGCCAGCAGCTTAGGTTCAGACAGCTCCTACAATGAGCAGTTCTTC
D gene: .
clone size: .
J gene: TRBJ2-1
V gene: TRBV7-3

CDR3 protein: CASSREGANTGELFF
CDR3 DNA: TGCGCCAGCAGCAGGGAGGGGGCGAACACCGGGGAGCTGTTTTTT
D gene: .
clone size: .
J gene: TRBJ2-2
V gene: TRBV4-1

CDR3 protein: CARSPGGTGTGELFF
CDR3 DNA: TGTGCCAGAAGCCCGGGCGGGACAGGGACCGGGGAGCTGTTTTTT
D gene: TRBD1
clone size: .
J gene: TRBJ2-2
V gene: TRBV5-3

CDR3 protein: CASSQDPPMASGWKEQFF
CDR3 DNA: TGCGCCAGCAGCCAAGACCCACCTATGGCTAGCGGGTGGAAGGAGCAGTTCTTC
D gene: TRBD2
clone size: .
J gene: TRBJ2-1
V gene: TRBV4-1

CDR3 protein: CASGTRSNQPQHF
CDR3 DNA: TGTGCCAGCGGGACACGTTCGAATCAGCCCCAGCATTTT
D gene: .
clone size: .
J gene: TRBJ1-5
V gene: TRBV5-8

CDR3 protein: CATSDFSSGSLNEQFF
CDR3 DNA: TGTGCCACCAGTGATTTCAGTAGCGGGAGCCTCAATGAGCAGTTCTTC
D gene: TRBD2
clone size: .
J gene: TRBJ2-1
V gene: TRBV24-1

CDR3 protein: CASSRRQGAEDTEAFF
CDR3 DNA: TGTGCCAGCTCACGAAGACAGGGGGCTGAGGACACTGAAGCTTTCTTT
D gene: TRBD1
clone size: .
J gene: TRBJ1-1
V gene: TRBV18

CDR3 protein: CASSFHGGTDTQYF
CDR3 DNA: TGTGCCAGCAGTTTTCACGGAGGCACAGATACGCAGTATTTT
D gene: .
clone size: .
J gene: TRBJ2-3
V gene: TRBV27

CDR3 protein: CASSFRSGDTEAFF
CDR3 DNA: TGTGCCAGCAGCTTCAGGTCCGGGGACACTGAAGCTTTCTTT
D gene: .
clone size: .
J gene: TRBJ1-1
V gene: TRBV7-2

CDR3 protein: CASSPFNQGLGGRNEQFF
CDR3 DNA: TGTGCCAGCAGCCCATTTAACCAGGGACTAGGTGGACGGAATGAGCAGTTCTTC
D gene: TRBD2
clone size: .
J gene: TRBJ2-1
V gene: TRBV7-3

CDR3 protein: CASSTQTGEETQYF
CDR3 DNA: TGTGCCAGCAGCACACAAACAGGGGAAGAGACCCAGTACTTC
D gene: TRBD1
clone size: .
J gene: TRBJ2-5
V gene: TRBV7-2

CDR3 protein: CASSLWTSGTYEQYF
CDR3 DNA: TGTGCCAGCAGTTTATGGACTAGCGGAACCTACGAGCAGTACTTC
D gene: TRBD2
clone size: .
J gene: TRBJ2-7
V gene: TRBV28

CDR3 protein: CASSRSGTYEQYF
CDR3 DNA: TGCGCCAGCAGCCGCTCCGGGACCTACGAGCAGTACTTC
D gene: .
clone size: .
J gene: TRBJ2-7
V gene: TRBV5-1

CDR3 protein: CASSVETSSYEQYF
CDR3 DNA: TGTGCCAGCAGTGTCGAGACAAGCTCCTACGAGCAGTACTTC
D gene: .
clone size: .
J gene: TRBJ2-7
V gene: TRBV2

CDR3 protein: CATTDSGTNYEQYF
CDR3 DNA: TGTGCCACGACGGATAGCGGGACTAACTACGAGCAGTACTTC
D gene: TRBD2
clone size: once
J gene: TRBJ2-7
V gene: TRBV28

CDR3 protein: CSARTSGRLDTQYF
CDR3 DNA: TGCAGCGCAAGGACTAGCGGGAGACTAGATACGCAGTATTTT
D gene: TRBD2
clone size: .
J gene: TRBJ2-3
V gene: TRBV29-1

CDR3 protein: CASSYGANSPLHF
CDR3 DNA: TGTGCCAGCAGTTACGGTGCGAATTCACCCCTCCACTTT
D gene: .
clone size: .
J gene: TRBJ1-6
V gene: TRBV6-5

CDR3 protein: CASSLGQGVYNSPLHF
CDR3 DNA: TGTGCCAGCAGCTTGGGACAGGGGGTATATAATTCACCCCTCCACTTT
D gene: TRBD1
clone size: .
J gene: TRBJ1-6
V gene: TRBV5-5

CDR3 protein: CASRTGLGNQPQHF
CDR3 DNA: TGTGCCAGTAGGACAGGGCTTGGCAATCAGCCCCAGCATTTT
D gene: TRBD1
clone size: .
J gene: TRBJ1-5
V gene: TRBV19

CDR3 protein: CASSQGHDANTGELFF
CDR3 DNA: TGTGCCAGCAGCCAAGGACACGACGCGAACACCGGGGAGCTGTTTTTT
D gene: .
clone size: .
J gene: TRBJ2-2
V gene: TRBV3-1/TRBV3-2

CDR3 protein: CASRVTGENIQYF
CDR3 DNA: TGTGCCAGCAGAGTGACAGGGGAAAACATTCAGTACTTC
D gene: TRBD1
clone size: .
J gene: TRBJ2-4
V gene: TRBV6-5

CDR3 protein: CASSSGTALPGELFF
CDR3 DNA: TGTGCCAGCAGCTCCGGGACTGCCCTCCCCGGGGAGCTGTTTTTT
D gene: .
clone size: .
J gene: TRBJ2-2
V gene: TRBV5-4

CDR3 protein: CATSPRRGAFEQFF
CDR3 DNA: TGTGCCACCAGCCCTCGTCGGGGGGCGTTCGAGCAGTTCTTC
D gene: .
clone size: .
J gene: TRBJ2-1
V gene: TRBV15

CDR3 protein: CASSYSREASYEQYF
CDR3 DNA: TGTGCCAGCAGTTACTCAAGAGAGGCATCCTACGAGCAGTACTTC
D gene: .
clone size: .
J gene: TRBJ2-7
V gene: TRBV6-5

CDR3 protein: CASSPGANEKLFF
CDR3 DNA: TGTGCCAGCTCACCAGGGGCCAATGAAAAACTGTTTTTT
D gene: .
clone size: .
J gene: TRBJ1-4
V gene: TRBV18

CDR3 protein: CASRPRGNQPQHF
CDR3 DNA: TGTGCCAGCAGACCCAGGGGCAATCAGCCCCAGCATTTT
D gene: .
clone size: few
J gene: TRBJ1-5
V gene: TRBV6-5

CDR3 protein: CASRYSAGIETQYF
CDR3 DNA: TGTGCCAGCAGATATAGCGCCGGGATAGAGACCCAGTACTTC
D gene: .
clone size: .
J gene: TRBJ2-5
V gene: TRBV28

CDR3 protein: CASSPRLAGVSKETQYF
CDR3 DNA: TGTGCCAGCAGTCCCCGACTAGCGGGGGTTAGCAAAGAGACCCAGTACTTC
D gene: TRBD2
clone size: .
J gene: TRBJ2-5
V gene: TRBV6-2/TRBV6-3

CDR3 protein: CASSATRAGEQFF
CDR3 DNA: TGTGCCAGCAGCGCGACCCGGGCGGGAGAGCAGTTCTTC
D gene: .
clone size: .
J gene: TRBJ2-1
V gene: TRBV6-4

CDR3 protein: CASSLQGGTGEEKLFF
CDR3 DNA: TGTGCCAGCAGCTTACAAGGCGGGACAGGGGAGGAAAAACTGTTTTTT
D gene: TRBD1
clone size: .
J gene: TRBJ1-4
V gene: TRBV7-2

CDR3 protein: CASSPGVNQPQHF
CDR3 DNA: TGTGCCAGCAGTCCAGGGGTAAATCAGCCCCAGCATTTT
D gene: .
clone size: few
J gene: TRBJ1-5
V gene: TRBV5-6

CDR3 protein: CASSTRKDGEQYF
CDR3 DNA: TGTGCCAGTTCGACTAGAAAAGACGGCGAGCAGTACTTC
D gene: .
clone size: .
J gene: TRBJ2-7
V gene: TRBV7-8

CDR3 protein: CASSILNTGELFF
CDR3 DNA: TGTGCCAGCAGTATCCTAAACACCGGGGAGCTGTTTTTT
D gene: .
clone size: .
J gene: TRBJ2-2
V gene: TRBV14

CDR3 protein: CASSLTGENTGELFF
CDR3 DNA: TGTGCCAGCAGCTTGACGGGAGAAAATACCGGGGAGCTGTTTTTT
D gene: .
clone size: .
J gene: TRBJ2-2
V gene: TRBV11-2

CDR3 protein: CASSLVGGDNTEAFF
CDR3 DNA: TGTGCCAGCAGCTTAGTGGGAGGGGATAACACTGAAGCTTTCTTT
D gene: .
clone size: .
J gene: TRBJ1-1
V gene: TRBV7-2

CDR3 protein: CASSFTTRMNTEAFF
CDR3 DNA: TGTGCCAGCAGCTTCACTACCCGCATGAACACTGAAGCTTTCTTT
D gene: .
clone size: .
J gene: TRBJ1-1
V gene: TRBV7-9

CDR3 protein: CASSYSRDRISPQHF
CDR3 DNA: TGTGCCAGCAGTTACTCGAGGGACAGAATTTCGCCCCAGCATTTT
D gene: TRBD1
clone size: .
J gene: TRBJ1-5
V gene: TRBV6-5

CDR3 protein: CASSPRVMGQETQYF
CDR3 DNA: TGTGCCAGCAGCCCCAGGGTTATGGGTCAAGAGACCCAGTACTTC
D gene: .
clone size: few
J gene: TRBJ2-5
V gene: TRBV11-2

CDR3 protein: CASSQDLGQPQHF
CDR3 DNA: TGTGCCAGCAGCCAAGATCTCGGTCAGCCCCAGCATTTT
D gene: .
clone size: .
J gene: TRBJ1-5
V gene: TRBV3-1/TRBV3-2

CDR3 protein: CASSTGQGYNSPLHF
CDR3 DNA: TGTGCCAGTAGTACCGGACAGGGATATAATTCACCCCTCCACTTT
D gene: TRBD1
clone size: .
J gene: TRBJ1-6
V gene: TRBV19

CDR3 protein: CASSDDRNKNTEAFF
CDR3 DNA: TGTGCCAGCAGTGACGACAGGAACAAGAACACTGAAGCTTTCTTT
D gene: .
clone size: .
J gene: TRBJ1-1
V gene: TRBV2

CDR3 protein: CASSLGGGTTSVNEKLFF
CDR3 DNA: TGCGCCAGCAGCTTGGGGGGCGGAACTACCTCAGTTAATGAAAAACTGTTTTTT
D gene: .
clone size: .
J gene: TRBJ1-4
V gene: TRBV5-1

CDR3 protein: CASSVGGTRYSETQYF
CDR3 DNA: TGTGCCAGCAGCGTAGGGGGGACTAGGTATTCGGAGACCCAGTACTTC
D gene: TRBD2
clone size: .
J gene: TRBJ2-5
V gene: TRBV9